The entry below describes one T cell receptor beta chain. The data are from a study of T cells expressing NK-cell markers. Libraries used 5'RACE template switching adding universal primer site and UMIs. One entry per CDR3 protein, without DNA, is what TCRdb gives after re-calling the 5' RACE reads. Its listing shows 140,000 to 150,000 distinct CDR3 sequences. This TCR derives from a man between 18 and 29 years old in good health. Material for sequencing was blood T cells: a sorted CD56 or NKG2C T cell subset, CD4+ or CD8+ T cells, or bulk PBMC T cells (not recorded which).

The CDR3 reads CASSLGSTEQFF. This sequence joins TRBV12-3 or TRBV12-4 and TRBJ2-1. The CDR3 runs 12 residues.